This T cell receptor (beta chain) was profiled in a study of CD8 T cells in Susac syndrome. Random-hexamer reverse transcription was applied to roughly 0.5 to 1 ug RNA. Amplification of TCR beta CDR3 by immunoSEQ multiplex PCR spanned 54 Vbeta and 13 Jbeta. TCRdb re-derived calls from the immunoSEQ multiplex PCR reads in MiXCR, one entry per CDR3 protein. The sample holds about 210,000 distinct CDR3 sequences, 95% seen once. The CDR3 spans 11 residues. V was trimmed by 4 bases and J by 7 bases, leaving 8 bases between them. Germline CDR1 SNHLY, CDR2 FYNNEI. The rearrangement links TRBV2 to TRBJ2-7; D not certain. The sample taken for sequencing was CD4+ T cells from PBMCs. This TCR came from a human donor with multiple sclerosis. CDR3 residues: CASSVQREQYF. The CDR3 coding sequence is TGTGCCAGCAGTGTACAGAGAGAGCAGTACTTC.